This TCR beta chain is drawn from a study of tumor-infiltrating lymphocytes in primary liver carcinoma. The overall study: Spanning 30 to 69 years of age, the patients were men and women. Regarding the study as a whole: The study found only about 7-25% of top clones in all five tumor regions. Tumors had a significantly higher top-250-clone fraction than blood (p = 0.039). Paired tumor-adjacent and tumor-blood samples overlapped less than tumor region pairs did.

This CDR3 spans 14 amino acids. Per the germline V gene, CDR1 is MDHEN and CDR2 is SYDVKM. The template, 500 ng total RNA, yielded TCR beta cDNA made with a constant-region primer. TCR beta libraries came from three nested multiplex PCR rounds using slightly modified ARM-PCR. Running 9 to 11 cycles apiece, the first two PCR rounds relied on TRBV1-TRBV30 forward primers together with a C-beta reverse primer. TCRdb re-derived calls from the multiplex PCR reads in MiXCR, one entry per CDR3 protein. This table has roughly 20,000 distinct CDR3 sequences, 65% to 85% appearing once. Co-extraction of both nucleic acids (RNA and DNA) used roughly 18-32 mg of unsorted bulk tissue. On this clonotype itself: The antigen is undetermined.

The TCR originated in a woman in her twenties or thirties with primary liver carcinoma and hepatitis B virus infection. Material: liver tumor tissue from sampling region 4. The subset denotes: tumor region T4, right-lateral pole. The chain recombines TRBV28 with TRBJ2-3, with D hard to call. This CDR3 reads CAAVTPRRHDTQYF. CDR3 sequence (DNA): TGTGCAGCAGTCACCCCTCGACGGCATGATACGCAGTATTTT.